Presented here are 30 T cell receptor beta chains from one specimen sequenced in a study of shared clonotypes between healthy human individuals. The data were produced by immunoSEQ multiplex PCR, yet TCRdb's version contains in-frame clones alone and is incomplete. The profile shows more than 1,200,000 clones, 97% to 99% of them singletons. Sequences were obtained from naive CD4+ T cells sorted from blood. The subset: CD45RA+ positively selected. These TCRs come from a man younger than 45 in good health.

The chain carries TRBV7-8 and TRBJ2-2, with 7 positions matching TRBD2. Germline assignment: CDR1 SGHVS and CDR2 FQNEAQ. The V and J ends lost 3 bases and 3 bases, in that order; junction bases with no gene match: 4. The CDR3 sequence is 15 residues long. The CDR3 DNA is TGTGCCAGCAGCTTGCGGGAGCTAGACACCGGGGAGCTGTTTTTT. Translated: CASSLRELDTGELFF.

In its sample, this clone was seen once. The same CDR3 can be traced to other DNA sequences in this sample. The J gene is TRBJ2-3, the V gene TRBV9; 9 positions agree with TRBD2. The V segment lost 5 bases and the J segment 1 base; nucleotides outside the gene matches: 5. This CDR3 spans 15 amino acids. In germline, CDR1 is SGDLS, CDR2 YYNGEE. The CDR3 here is CASSPRTSGTDTQYF. The CDR3 DNA reads as TGTGCCAGCAGTCCTAGGACTAGCGGCACAGATACGCAGTATTTT.

V usage is TRBV30 and J usage is TRBJ1-1, with D uncertain. The CDR3 length is 13 residues. The V end lost 2 bases, the J end lost 5 bases, and 12 bases lay between the germline ends. Looked up from germline, CDR1 is GTSNPN and CDR2 is SVGIG (reference sequence). The CDR3, as DNA: TGTGCCTGGAGTTCTGCACAACGAACTGAAGCTTTCTTT. Its translation: CAWSSAQRTEAFF.

The chain carries TRBV18 and TRBJ1-4; 10 bases match TRBD1. Unmatched junction bases numbered 6, after V lost 3 bases and J lost 8 bases. This CDR3 is built from 15 residues. CDR1 KGHSH and CDR2 LQKENI come from the germline V gene. The CDR3 loop is CASSPGTGVEEKLFF. CDR3 DNA: TGTGCCAGCTCACCCGGGACAGGGGTCGAGGAAAAACTGTTTTTT.

The V call is TRBV5-1, the J call TRBJ1-1, with D perhaps matching TRBD1 (5 bases). V gave up 2 bases and J gave up 3 bases, with 8 bases separating them. The CDR3 runs 13 residues. The germline V gene has CDR1 SGHRS and CDR2 YFSETQ. As DNA, the CDR3 is TGCGCCAGCAGCTTTTGGGGCGACACTGAAGCTTTCTTT. This codes for CASSFWGDTEAFF. Full variable domain (missing parts from reference TRBV5-1 and TRBJ1-1): KAGVTQTPRYLIKTRGQQVTLSCSPISGHRSVSWYQQTPGQGLQFLFEYFSETQRNKGNFPGRFSGRQFSNSRSEMNVSTLELGDSALYLCASSFWGDTEAFFGQGTRLTVV.

The rearrangement uses TRBV5-8 and TRBJ1-2; TRBD1 matches at 7 bases. CDR1 SGHTS and CDR2 YDEGEE come from the germline V gene. The CDR3 has 17 residues. J gave up 5 bases and V 4 bases, and 17 bases lay outside the gene matches. The CDR3 DNA reads TGTGCCAGCAGCCGAAACAGGGGTTTACCCACTACATATGGCTACACCTTC. Translating it yields CASSRNRGLPTTYGYTF. The variable domain in full, completed from reference TRBV5-8 and TRBJ1-2, reads EAGVTQSPTHLIKTRGQQATLRCSPISGHTSVYWYQQALGLGLQFLLWYDEGEERNRGNFPPRFSGRQFPNYSSELNVNALELEDSALYLCASSRNRGLPTTYGYTFGSGTRLTVV.

The CDR3 loop is CASSLSGVSYNEQFF. Here the CDR3 DNA reads TGTGCCAGCAGTTTGAGCGGGGTCTCCTACAATGAGCAGTTCTTC. The V and J genes are TRBV27 and TRBJ2-1; 7 bases are a match to TRBD2. With V trimmed by 3 bases and J by 0 bases, 2 bases remained unmatched. The CDR3 spans 15 residues. Germline loops: CDR1 MNHEY, CDR2 SMNVEV (reference sequence).

The chain employs TRBV11-2 and TRBJ1-1; 7 nucleotides line up with TRBD1. The junction had 12 bases not matched to a gene; V was cut back by 8 bases and J by 3 bases. Per germline, CDR1 SGHAT and CDR2 FQNNGV. This CDR3 contains 15 residues. The CDR3 sequence: CASSKNRGAYTEAFF. CDR3 DNA sequence: TGTGCCAGCTCAAAAAACAGGGGAGCTTACACTGAAGCTTTCTTT.

This chain links TRBV28 with TRBJ2-5, with 7 bases identical to TRBD2. Per germline, CDR1 MDHEN and CDR2 SYDVKM. V lost 5 bases to trimming and J lost 1 base; unmatched junction nucleotides: 13. The CDR3 runs 17 residues. The CDR3 sequence is CASSRKRGAPTQETQYF. The CDR3 bases are TGTGCCAGCAGTCGAAAGCGGGGAGCGCCTACCCAAGAGACCCAGTACTTC. Using reference TRBV28 and TRBJ2-5 for the parts outside the CDR3, the full variable domain is DVKVTQSSRYLVKRTGEKVFLECVQDMDHENMFWYRQDPGLGLRLIYFSYDVKMKEKGDIPEGYSVSREKKERFSLILESASTNQTSMYLCASSRKRGAPTQETQYFGPGTRLLVL.

The chain employs TRBV28 and TRBJ2-3; 8 nucleotides match TRBD2. The trim removed 5 bases at V and 0 bases at J, leaving 16 bases unmatched. The CDR3 is made up of 19 amino acids. Germline CDR1 and CDR2: MDHEN and SYDVKM. The CDR3 coding sequence is TGTGCCAGCAGTGGCCCCGGGAGCGGGGGAGTTCCTAGCACAGATACGCAGTATTTT. Its translation is CASSGPGSGGVPSTDTQYF.

This clone showed up just once. Other DNA sequences in this sample translate to the same CDR3. The J gene is TRBJ2-7, the V gene TRBV6-5, with D possibly being TRBD2 (5 bases). The germline CDR1 and CDR2 sequences are MNHEY and SVGAGI. V was trimmed by 6 bases and J by 7 bases, leaving 13 bases between them. The CDR3 spans 12 residues. The CDR3 sequence is CASSPRGGEQYF. Here the CDR3 DNA reads TGTGCCAGCAGCCCTCGGGGTGGGGAGCAGTACTTC.

The rearrangement joins TRBV11-2 to TRBJ2-7; TRBD2 might be the D (6 bases). Trimming took 3 bases from V and 4 from J, leaving 19 bases between them. CDR3 size: 16 residues. The V gene's germline CDR1 is SGHAT and CDR2 FQNNGV. CDR3 bases: TGTGCCAGCAGCTTCGGTTTCTGGGGGGAGACATACGAGCAGTACTTC. Translation gives CASSFGFWGETYEQYF.

Remarks on this clone: Other DNA sequences in the same sample also yield this CDR3. The CDR3 coding sequence is TGCAGCGTTGGACAGAACTACGAGCAGTACTTC. It codes for CSVGQNYEQYF. The J gene is TRBJ2-7, the V gene TRBV29-1, with a weak D call TRBD1 (5 bases). This CDR3 spans 11 amino acids. Per the germline V gene, CDR1 is SQVTM and CDR2 is ANQGSEA. V shed 4 bases and J shed 3 bases, with 7 bases lying between them.

The CDR3 sequence: CASRRQELQYQETQYF. The CDR3 region has the DNA TGTGCCAGCAGAAGACAGGAACTACAGTACCAAGAGACCCAGTACTTC. V is TRBV5-6 and J is TRBJ2-5, with D possibly TRBD1 on 6 matching bases. Trimming stripped 5 bases from V and 0 bases from J, with 17 bases between. The CDR3 is made up of 16 amino acids. Germline lookup yields CDR1 SGHDT and CDR2 YYEEEE.

The chain links TRBV18 to TRBJ2-7; no firm D call. Trimming pared 3 bases from V and 9 bases from J, leaving 12 bases between. The germline V gene has CDR1 KGHSH and CDR2 LQKENI. The CDR3 is made up of 12 amino acids. The DNA for the CDR3 is TGTGCCAGCTCACCCGAAGAAAATCGGCAGTACTTC. Encoded protein: CASSPEENRQYF. Supplemented by reference TRBV18 and TRBJ2-7, the full variable domain reads NAGVMQNPRHLVRRRGQEARLRCSPMKGHSHVYWYRQLPEEGLKFMVYLQKENIIDESGMPKERFSAEFPKEGPSILRIQQVVRGDSAAYFCASSPEENRQYFGPGTRLTVT.

The V gene is TRBV29-1, the J gene TRBJ1-1; the D gene is possibly TRBD1 (6 bases). This CDR3 spans 15 amino acids. Germline-derived CDR1 and CDR2 are SQVTM and ANQGSEA. V lost 0 bases to trimming and J lost 5 bases, with 16 bases between them. CDR3 DNA sequence: TGCAGCGTTGAAGATCAGGGGACAACGGGAACTGAAGCTTTCTTT. Translating it yields CSVEDQGTTGTEAFF.

The chain uses TRBV4-1 and TRBJ2-7, with D unresolved. CDR1 is MGHRA, CDR2 YSYEKL, per germline. V lost 3 bases and J 0 bases, leaving 9 bases between the germline ends. The CDR3 loop spans 14 amino acids. The CDR3: CASSHSMSSYEQYF. CDR3 nucleotides: TGCGCCAGCAGCCACTCAATGAGCTCCTACGAGCAGTACTTC.

The chain joins TRBV5-5 to TRBJ2-3, with D perhaps TRBD2 (5 bases). Germline CDR1 reads SGHKS; CDR2 reads YYEKEE (reference sequence). This CDR3 contains 13 residues. Trimming took 6 bases from V and 4 from J, leaving 12 bases between them. The CDR3, as DNA: TGTGCCAGCACCGACGGAGCGGCAGATACGCAGTATTTT. As protein: CASTDGAADTQYF.

V usage is TRBV4-3 and J usage is TRBJ2-5, with 7 positions matching TRBD1. The CDR3 runs to 15 residues. V shed 4 bases, J shed 1 base, and the junction held 6 bases outside the gene matches. Germline CDR1 reads LGHNA; CDR2 reads YSLEER. CDR3 region: CASSRGQVAQETQYF. Written as DNA, the CDR3 is TGCGCCAGCAGCCGTGGACAGGTCGCCCAAGAGACCCAGTACTTC.

The rearrangement links TRBV5-1 to TRBJ2-1; 7 bases align to TRBD1. V dropped 0 bases and J dropped 7; count of bases not matched to a gene: 7. The germline gives CDR1 SGHRS, CDR2 YFSETQ. The CDR3 sequence is 15 residues long. The CDR3 here is CASSLAGTEANEQFF. For the CDR3, the DNA is TGCGCCAGCAGCTTGGCCGGGACAGAGGCGAATGAGCAGTTCTTC.

V usage is TRBV11-1 and J usage is TRBJ2-7; tentatively, D is TRBD1 or TRBD2 (5 bases each). The V and J ends lost 4 bases and 5 bases respectively, with 21 bases between them. Germline CDR1 reads SGHAT; CDR2 reads FQDESV (reference sequence). The CDR3 is 16 residues long. CDR3 DNA: TGTGCCAGCAGCTCTCGCACCCGGGGCCGGCGTGACGAGCAGTACTTC. Its translation: CASSSRTRGRRDEQYF.

This clone appeared a single time. The chain couples TRBV7-9 to TRBJ2-2; D assignment may be TRBD1 or TRBD2 (5 bases each). The CDR3 is 15 residues long. V was clipped by 5 bases and J by 5 bases, with 15 bases between them. CDR1 is SEHNR and CDR2 is FQNEAQ in the germline V gene (reference sequence). CDR3 in DNA: TGTGCCAGCAGCCCCGGGACGACGGGGACCGGGGAGCTGTTTTTT. This gives the protein CASSPGTTGTGELFF.

The chain has TRBV25-1 and TRBJ2-1; TRBD1 agrees at 9 bases. Germline lookup yields CDR1 MGHDK and CDR2 SYGVNS. There are 17 residues in the CDR3. V shed 3 bases and J 4 bases; nucleotides not matched to a gene: 10. The CDR3 here is CASSDPLGQGVYNEQFF. CDR3 bases: TGTGCCAGCAGTGATCCCCTGGGACAGGGAGTGTACAATGAGCAGTTCTTC. The complete variable domain, with remaining parts taken from reference TRBV25-1 and TRBJ2-1, reads EADIYQTPRYLVIGTGKKITLECSQTMGHDKMYWYQQDPGMELHLIHYSYGVNSTEKGDLSSESTVSRIRTEHFPLTLESARPSHTSQYLCASSDPLGQGVYNEQFFGPGTRLTVL.

The chain carries TRBV15 and TRBJ2-7; 11 nucleotides line up with TRBD2. Germline values: CDR1 LNHNV, CDR2 YYDKDF (reference sequence). The V and J ends lost 4 bases and 3 bases, in that order; junction bases with no gene match: 5. This CDR3 contains 15 residues. The CDR3 region is CATSTQTSGNYEQYF. The DNA for the CDR3 is TGTGCCACCAGCACCCAGACTAGCGGGAACTACGAGCAGTACTTC.

The J gene is TRBJ1-2, the V gene TRBV28; D gene uncertain. Germline lookup yields CDR1 MDHEN and CDR2 SYDVKM. V gave up 3 bases and J gave up 1 base, with 9 bases separating them. CDR3 length equals 14 residues. The CDR3 DNA is TGTGCCAGCAGTTTCCCAAAGGGTAACTATGGCTACACCTTC. It specifies CASSFPKGNYGYTF.

The chain has TRBV6-1 and TRBJ1-2, with TRBD1 identical over 7 bases. With 8 bases clipped from V and 4 bases from J, the junction kept 7 bases outside the gene matches. CDR1 MNHNS and CDR2 SASEGT come from the germline V gene. There are 13 residues in the CDR3. CDR3: CASAQGFSYGYTF. The CDR3 coding sequence is TGTGCCAGCGCACAGGGGTTTAGCTATGGCTACACCTTC.

The chain is built from TRBV6-1 and TRBJ2-7; D unclear. V was cut by 4 bases and J by 6 bases, with 13 bases left in between. CDR3 length equals 13 residues. The V gene's germline CDR1 is MNHNS and CDR2 SASEGT. The CDR3 spells CASSGSRTGEQYF. As DNA, the CDR3 is TGTGCCAGCAGTGGGTCACGTACCGGCGAGCAGTACTTC.

Details on this clone: Other DNA sequences in this sample translate to the same CDR3. The genes are TRBV11-2 and TRBJ2-7; 10 nucleotides line up with TRBD2. Germline values: CDR1 SGHAT, CDR2 FQNNGV. Trimming at V came to 2 bases and at J to 6 bases, leaving 4 bases not matched to a gene. The CDR3 totals 14 residues. CDR3 nucleotide sequence: TGTGCCAGCAGCTTACTAGCGGGAGTTTCCGAGCAGTACTTC. It specifies CASSLLAGVSEQYF.

The chain carries TRBV9 and TRBJ2-7, with 7 bases identical to TRBD2. Germline V gene sequence: CDR1 SGDLS, CDR2 YYNGEE. Losses at the gene ends were 0 bases for V and 7 bases for J; bases not matched to a gene: 4. This CDR3 spans 13 amino acids. Here the CDR3 reads CASSVGLAAEQYF. As DNA, the CDR3 is TGTGCCAGCAGCGTAGGGCTAGCGGCAGAGCAGTACTTC.

The chain joins TRBV15 to TRBJ2-3; maybe TRBD1 (5 bases). The CDR3 runs 16 residues. V was pared by 1 base and J by 2 bases, with 13 bases between. The germline gives CDR1 LNHNV, CDR2 YYDKDF (reference sequence). The CDR3: CATSRGTKGHTDTQYF. In nucleotides, the CDR3 is TGTGCCACCAGCAGAGGAACCAAGGGGCACACAGATACGCAGTATTTT.